This entry lists 20 T cell receptor beta chains sequenced from one sample in a study of radiation and T cells in renal cell carcinoma. Clones were read by immunoSEQ multiplex PCR, and TCRdb kept only the in-frame ones, dropping some. Altogether about 150,000 clones are present, roughly nine tenths being singletons, with the ten largest covering 3.5% to 5%. The time point here: baseline pretreatment blood. Specified treatment: 15 Gy SBRT to primary tumor, nephrectomy 4 weeks later. The sequenced sample was blood, obtained from a patient whose treatment included radiotherapy and nephrectomy. The receptors originated from a woman between 65 and 79 years old with renal cell carcinoma.

The V and J genes are TRBV7-9 and TRBJ2-5; the D is unclear. The CDR3 length is 13 residues. Trimming shortened V by 3 bases and J by 9 bases, and 14 bases separated the two germline ends. From germline, CDR1 is SEHNR and CDR2 FQNEAQ (reference sequence). CDR3 residues: CASSFPDLGPQYF. CDR3 in DNA: TGTGCCAGCAGCTTCCCCGACCTAGGGCCCCAGTACTTC.

The chain links TRBV9 to TRBJ2-5; 10 positions agree with TRBD2. J gave up 4 bases and V 3 bases, and 0 bases lay outside the gene matches. This CDR3 has 13 residues. Germline V gives CDR1 SGDLS, CDR2 YYNGEE. The CDR3 DNA reads TGTGCCAGCAGCGCTAGCGGGGGAGAGACCCAGTACTTC. Its translation: CASSASGGETQYF.

V and J are TRBV28 and TRBJ1-1; no reliable D call. Trimming took off 5 bases at V and 3 bases at J, with 7 bases between the two ends. Germline V lookup: CDR1 MDHEN, CDR2 SYDVKM. The CDR3 spans 12 residues. The CDR3 here is CASSTSDTEAFF. CDR3 coding DNA: TGTGCCAGCAGTACATCGGACACTGAAGCTTTCTTT.

The chain links TRBV28 to TRBJ2-2; maybe TRBD2 (6 bases). The CDR3 loop spans 15 amino acids. CDR1 and CDR2 from the germline V gene are MDHEN and SYDVKM. The ends were cut back, 2 bases at V and 5 bases at J, with 12 bases in the middle. The CDR3 is CASSLPGGDTGELFF. CDR3 coding DNA: TGTGCCAGCAGTTTACCGGGCGGGGATACCGGGGAGCTGTTTTTT.

This sequence joins TRBV29-1 and TRBJ2-3, with unresolved D. Germline lookup yields CDR1 SQVTM and CDR2 ANQGSEA. Trimming took off 7 bases at V and 2 bases at J, with 7 bases between the two ends. The CDR3 length is 11 residues. CDR3 sequence: CSGATTDTQYF. In DNA, the CDR3 is TGCAGCGGAGCCACCACAGATACGCAGTATTTT.

The chain uses TRBV6-5 and TRBJ1-5; no clear D gene. The germline V and J ends were trimmed by 1 base and 6 bases, with 7 bases remaining between them. The CDR3 is made up of 13 amino acids. Germline loops: CDR1 MNHEY, CDR2 SVGAGI. CDR3 DNA sequence: TGTGCCAGCAGTTACTTACTGGGTCAGCCCCAGCATTTT. It codes for CASSYLLGQPQHF.

The chain uses TRBV2 and TRBJ1-5; D call uncertain. CDR3 length: 13 amino acids. Trimming took off 4 bases at V and 4 bases at J, with 8 bases between the two ends. Germline CDR1 and CDR2: SNHLY and FYNNEI. CDR3 nucleotide sequence: TGTGCCAGCAGTGGGTGGGAGAATCAGCCCCAGCATTTT. Amino acid sequence: CASSGWENQPQHF.

Notes on this clone: Mismatch with germline at one junction end may stem from a read error. The chain couples TRBV11-2 to TRBJ2-7; D is perhaps TRBD1 or TRBD2 (5 bases each). CDR1 is SGHAT, CDR2 FQNNGV, per germline. This CDR3 comprises 16 residues. This chain's CDR3 is CASSLDLGPLGTGPIF. DNA of the CDR3: TGTGCCAGCAGCTTAGATCTGGGCCCACTCGGGACGGGGCCCATTTTC.

This clone was detected a few times. This chain links TRBV2 with TRBJ2-7; 7 bases match TRBD1. There are 16 residues in the CDR3. The junction had 10 bases not matched to a gene; V was cut back by 3 bases and J by 2 bases. Germline V gene sequence: CDR1 SNHLY, CDR2 FYNNEI. The CDR3 spells CASSDPQGLVPYEQYF. For the CDR3, the DNA is TGTGCCAGCAGTGACCCACAGGGGCTAGTCCCCTACGAGCAGTACTTC.

The V call is TRBV7-9, the J call TRBJ2-7; TRBD1 is a possible D gene (6 bases). Germline CDR1 reads SEHNR; CDR2 reads FQNEAQ (reference sequence). V was pared by 1 base and J by 7 bases, with 17 bases between. This CDR3 is 15 amino acids long. The CDR3 bases are TGTGCCAGCAGCTTAGAGGGGGTTAAACTACGAGAGCAGTACTTC. This codes for CASSLEGVKLREQYF.

J is TRBJ1-2 and V is TRBV5-6, with 7 bases that match TRBD1. V was pared by 4 bases and J by 5 bases, with 5 bases of the junction left unmatched. The CDR3 extends over 13 amino acids. Germline V gene sequence: CDR1 SGHDT, CDR2 YYEEEE. The CDR3 loop is CASSRGQNYGYTF. The DNA of the CDR3 is TGTGCCAGCAGCAGGGGACAGAATTATGGCTACACCTTC.

In DNA, the CDR3 is TGTGCCAGCAGCTTAGGACAGGTACCCGGCTACACCTTC. Encoded protein: CASSLGQVPGYTF. The chain couples TRBV5-6 to TRBJ1-2, with 7 bases identical to TRBD1. This CDR3 is 13 amino acids long. CDR1 and CDR2 (germline): SGHDT, YYEEEE. Trimming took 2 bases from V and 8 from J; bases not matched to a gene: 6.

The V call is TRBV9, the J call TRBJ1-2; D perhaps matches TRBD1 (5 bases). The CDR3 length is 16 residues. V dropped 7 bases and J dropped 0 bases, with 19 bases sitting between them. Germline loops: CDR1 SGDLS, CDR2 YYNGEE. CDR3 sequence (DNA): TGTGCCAGCGGGGTTGGAGGGGCGATAACTAACTATGGCTACACCTTC. As protein: CASGVGGAITNYGYTF.

The V call is TRBV30, the J call TRBJ2-2; D remains ambiguous. Trimming left V 0 bases short and J 0 bases short, with 8 bases between. Germline CDR1 reads GTSNPN; CDR2 reads SVGIG (reference sequence). The CDR3 sequence is 15 residues long. The CDR3: CAWSVQSPNTGELFF. In DNA, the CDR3 is TGTGCCTGGAGTGTACAAAGTCCGAACACCGGGGAGCTGTTTTTT.

This clone was found once. The V and J genes are TRBV10-3 and TRBJ2-7; a weak D match, TRBD1 (7 bases). CDR1 and CDR2 from the germline V gene are ENHRY and SYGVKD. Trimming shortened V by 0 bases and J by 5 bases, and 14 bases separated the two germline ends. The CDR3 totals 15 residues. CDR3: CAISESGQGGHEQYF. The CDR3, as DNA: TGTGCCATCAGTGAGTCTGGCCAGGGGGGTCACGAGCAGTACTTC.

This chain uses TRBV18 with TRBJ2-1; 11 nucleotides agree with TRBD2. Germline V gives CDR1 KGHSH, CDR2 LQKENI. The CDR3 extends over 20 amino acids. V lost 0 bases to trimming and J lost 0 bases; unmatched junction nucleotides: 10. CDR3 sequence reads: CASSPPVAGGNQSSYNEQFF. CDR3 nucleotide sequence: TGTGCCAGCTCACCACCCGTAGCGGGGGGGAATCAATCCTCCTACAATGAGCAGTTCTTC.

This chain connects TRBV11-2 to TRBJ2-1; D not resolved. With 0 bases removed from V and 1 base from J, the gap between germline ends came to 4 bases. The CDR3 extends over 14 amino acids. Germline values: CDR1 SGHAT, CDR2 FQNNGV. This CDR3 is CASSLERSYNEQFF. The DNA for the CDR3 is TGTGCCAGCAGCTTAGAAAGGTCCTACAATGAGCAGTTCTTC. Looking up the rest from reference TRBV11-2 and TRBJ2-1 gives the full variable domain: EAGVAQSPRYKIIEKRQSVAFWCNPISGHATLYWYQQILGQGPKLLIQFQNNGVVDDSQLPKDRFSAERLKGVDSTLKIQPAKLEDSAVYLCASSLERSYNEQFFGPGTRLTVL.

This clone was detected once. This chain joins TRBV7-6 and TRBJ2-2; D not resolved. V was cut by 3 bases and J by 1 base, with 15 bases left in between. CDR3 size: 17 residues. The germline CDR1 and CDR2 sequences are SGHVS and FNYEAQ. CDR3 in amino acids: CASSLATPAMNTGELFF. The CDR3 DNA reads as TGTGCCAGCAGCTTGGCCACACCCGCCATGAACACCGGGGAGCTGTTTTTT.

The chain joins TRBV2 to TRBJ2-5; 7 bases align to TRBD2. Trimming at V came to 6 bases and at J to 7 bases, leaving 8 bases not matched to a gene. The CDR3 contains 13 residues. The germline gives CDR1 SNHLY, CDR2 FYNNEI. CDR3 in DNA: TGTGCCAGCAGCCGGGACTACTCTCGGACCCAGTACTTC. It translates to CASSRDYSRTQYF.

The V gene is TRBV28, the J gene TRBJ1-6, with a tentative D call TRBD1 (6 bases). The CDR3 contains 16 residues. The ends were cut back, 7 bases at V and 7 bases at J, with 20 bases in the middle. Germline V CDR1 and CDR2: MDHEN, SYDVKM. The CDR3, as DNA: TGTGCCAGCAACGGGGCCCAGGGGATGTTGAATTCACCCCTCCACTTT. Translating it yields CASNGAQGMLNSPLHF. Variable domain in full (rest from reference TRBV28 and TRBJ1-6): DVKVTQSSRYLVKRTGEKVFLECVQDMDHENMFWYRQDPGLGLRLIYFSYDVKMKEKGDIPEGYSVSREKKERFSLILESASTNQTSMYLCASNGAQGMLNSPLHFGNGTRLTVT.